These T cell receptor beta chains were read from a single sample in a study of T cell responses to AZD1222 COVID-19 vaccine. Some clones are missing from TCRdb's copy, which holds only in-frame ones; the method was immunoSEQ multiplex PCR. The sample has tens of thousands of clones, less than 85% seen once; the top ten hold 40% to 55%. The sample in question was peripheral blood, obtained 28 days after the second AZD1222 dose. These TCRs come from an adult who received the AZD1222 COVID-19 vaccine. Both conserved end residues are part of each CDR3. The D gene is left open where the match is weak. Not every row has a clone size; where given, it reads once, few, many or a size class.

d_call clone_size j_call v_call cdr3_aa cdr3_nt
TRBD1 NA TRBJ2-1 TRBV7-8 CASSPQGALSNEQFF TGTGCCAGCAGTCCCCAGGGGGCGCTGAGTAATGAGCAGTTCTTC
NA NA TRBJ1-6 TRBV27 CASSTWTYSYNSPLHF TGTGCCAGCAGTACATGGACGTACTCCTATAATTCACCCCTCCACTTT
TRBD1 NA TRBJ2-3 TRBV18 CASSPFAPDRVLSTDTQYF TGTGCCAGCTCACCCTTTGCACCGGACAGGGTCCTTAGCACAGATACGCAGTATTTT
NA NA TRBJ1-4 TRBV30 CAWSGVGNEKLFF TGTGCCTGGAGCGGGGTGGGGAATGAAAAACTGTTTTTT
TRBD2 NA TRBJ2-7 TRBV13 CASSSSGSFYEQYF TGTGCCAGCAGCTCTAGCGGGAGTTTCTACGAGCAGTACTTC
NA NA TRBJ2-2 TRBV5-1 CASSPGWGGQNTGELFF TGCGCCAGCAGCCCCGGTTGGGGGGGGCAGAACACCGGGGAGCTGTTTTTT
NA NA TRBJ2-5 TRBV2 CASRDMASRETQYF TGTGCCAGCAGGGACATGGCTAGCCGGGAGACCCAGTACTTC
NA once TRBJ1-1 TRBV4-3 CASSQEFRGSEAFF TGCGCCAGCAGCCAAGAGTTTCGGGGCTCTGAAGCTTTCTTT
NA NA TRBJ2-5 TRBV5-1 CASSLGGGPPQETQYF TGCGCCAGCAGCTTGGGCGGGGGCCCCCCCCAAGAGACCCAGTACTTC
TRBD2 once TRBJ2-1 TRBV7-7 CASSLGLVGSDEQFF TGTGCTAGCAGCTTAGGACTAGTGGGGTCGGATGAGCAGTTCTTC
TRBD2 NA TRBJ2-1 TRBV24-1 CATSDLGGLAGLGRSNEQFF TGTGCCACCAGTGATTTAGGGGGACTAGCGGGGCTCGGTAGGAGCAATGAGCAGTTCTTC
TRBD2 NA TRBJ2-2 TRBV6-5 CASSRTSGVTGELFF TGTGCCAGCAGCAGGACTAGCGGAGTCACCGGGGAGCTGTTTTTT
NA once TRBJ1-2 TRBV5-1 CASSMAGNYGYTF TGCGCCAGCAGTATGGCGGGAAACTATGGCTACACCTTC
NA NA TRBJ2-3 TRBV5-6 CASSLGRLPYTQYF TGTGCCAGCAGCTTGGGGAGACTCCCCTATACGCAGTATTTT
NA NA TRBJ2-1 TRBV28 CASSPWDLSSYNEQFF TGTGCCAGCAGTCCCTGGGACCTGAGCTCCTACAATGAGCAGTTCTTC
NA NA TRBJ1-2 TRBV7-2 CASSAGYYGYTF TGTGCCAGCAGCGCAGGGTACTATGGCTACACCTTC
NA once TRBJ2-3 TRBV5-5 CASSPSSTDTQYF TGTGCCAGCAGCCCGAGTAGCACAGATACGCAGTATTTT
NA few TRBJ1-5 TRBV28 CASSLFDRSGENQPQHF TGTGCCAGCAGTTTATTCGACAGGTCGGGGGAGAATCAGCCCCAGCATTTT
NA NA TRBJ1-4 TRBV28 CASSLRGAATNEKLFF TGTGCCAGCAGTTTACGGGGGGCTGCAACTAATGAAAAACTGTTTTTT
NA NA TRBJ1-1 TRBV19 CASSPTLGNAEAFF TGTGCCAGTAGTCCCACCTTGGGGAACGCTGAAGCTTTCTTT
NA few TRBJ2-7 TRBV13 CASSLGVRAYEQYF TGTGCCAGCAGCTTAGGGGTCAGGGCCTACGAGCAGTACTTC
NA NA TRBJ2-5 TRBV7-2 CASSLGKGETQYF TGTGCCAGCAGCTTAGGAAAGGGAGAGACCCAGTACTTC
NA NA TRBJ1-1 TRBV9 CASSVLPTHQNTEAFF TGTGCCAGCAGCGTCCTCCCCACACACCAGAACACTGAAGCTTTCTTT
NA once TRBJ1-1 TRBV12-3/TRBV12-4 CASSFGLIEAFF TGTGCCAGCAGCTTCGGGCTAATTGAAGCTTTCTTT
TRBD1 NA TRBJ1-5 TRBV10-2 CASSEPRTGGISNQPQHF TGCGCCAGCAGTGAGCCTCGAACAGGGGGAATTAGCAATCAGCCCCAGCATTTT
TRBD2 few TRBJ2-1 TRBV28 CASSFRSGGVINEQFF TGTGCCAGCAGTTTCCGTAGCGGGGGGGTGATTAATGAGCAGTTCTTC
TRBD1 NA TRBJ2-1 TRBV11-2 CASSRDSYNEQFF TGTGCCAGCAGTCGGGACAGCTACAATGAGCAGTTCTTC
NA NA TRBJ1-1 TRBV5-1 CASSLGEPGLNTEAFF TGCGCCAGCAGCTTGGGGGAGCCGGGACTGAACACTGAAGCTTTCTTT
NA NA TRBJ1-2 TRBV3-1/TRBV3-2 CASSQGSTNYGYTF TGTGCCAGCAGCCAGGGAAGCACTAACTATGGCTACACCTTC
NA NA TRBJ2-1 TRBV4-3 CASSQDLRFADNEQFF TGCGCCAGCAGCCAAGACCTTCGATTTGCTGACAATGAGCAGTTCTTC
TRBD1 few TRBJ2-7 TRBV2 CASKTGGFSYEQYF TGTGCCAGCAAGACAGGGGGCTTCTCCTACGAGCAGTACTTC
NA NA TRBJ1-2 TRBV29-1 CSVEQTGYTF TGCAGCGTTGAACAGACTGGCTACACCTTC
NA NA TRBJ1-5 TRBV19 CASSMVGRVGQPQHF TGTGCCAGTAGTATGGTCGGCAGGGTAGGTCAGCCCCAGCATTTT
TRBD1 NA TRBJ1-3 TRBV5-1 CASSSDRGNTIYF TGCGCCAGCAGCTCGGACAGGGGAAACACCATATATTTT
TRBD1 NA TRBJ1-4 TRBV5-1 CASSLGQGEKLFF TGCGCCAGCAGCTTGGGACAGGGTGAAAAACTGTTTTTT
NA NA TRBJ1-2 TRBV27 CASSPGVGFGYTF TGTGCCAGCAGCCCCGGAGTGGGGTTCGGCTACACCTTC
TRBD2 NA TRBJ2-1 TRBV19 CASQSGGDLNEQFF TGTGCCAGTCAAAGCGGGGGAGACCTCAATGAGCAGTTCTTC
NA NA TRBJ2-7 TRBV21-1 CASKVTTKTYEQYF TGTGCCAGCAAGGTGACAACCAAGACTTACGAGCAGTACTTC
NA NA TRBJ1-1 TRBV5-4 CASAGQQDTEAFF TGTGCCAGCGCCGGACAGCAGGATACTGAAGCTTTCTTT
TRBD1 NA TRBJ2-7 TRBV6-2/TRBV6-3 CASSTYRGPQGEQYF TGTGCCAGCAGTACCTACAGGGGCCCTCAGGGCGAGCAGTACTTC
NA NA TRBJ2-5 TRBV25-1 CASSEYQGRETQYF TGTGCCAGCAGTGAATACCAGGGAAGAGAGACCCAGTACTTC
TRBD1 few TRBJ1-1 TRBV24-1 CATKGTGNTEAFF TGTGCCACCAAAGGGACAGGGAACACTGAAGCTTTCTTT
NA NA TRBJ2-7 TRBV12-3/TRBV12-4 CASSLRLTGEQYF TGTGCCAGCAGTTTACGGCTCACGGGGGAGCAGTACTTC
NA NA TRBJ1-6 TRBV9 CASSGRWGDSPLHF TGTGCCAGCAGCGGGAGGTGGGGGGATTCACCCCTCCACTTT
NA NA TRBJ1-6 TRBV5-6 CASSLNGGGNSPLHF TGTGCCAGCAGCTTGAACGGAGGAGGAAATTCACCCCTCCACTTT
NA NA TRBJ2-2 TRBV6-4 CASKSATGELFF TGTGCCAGTAAAAGTGCCACCGGGGAGCTGTTTTTT
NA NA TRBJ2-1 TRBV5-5 CASSLAAGATGNEQFF TGTGCCAGCAGCTTGGCGGCAGGGGCCACGGGCAATGAGCAGTTCTTC
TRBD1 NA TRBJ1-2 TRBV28 CASSSGQARVLNYGYTF TGTGCCAGCAGTTCGGGACAGGCGAGGGTTCTTAACTATGGCTACACCTTC
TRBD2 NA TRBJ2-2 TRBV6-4 CASSFGGSAGELFF TGTGCCAGCAGCTTCGGGGGGTCCGCCGGGGAGCTGTTTTTT
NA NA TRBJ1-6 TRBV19 CASSDREDSPLHF TGTGCCAGTAGTGACAGAGAAGATTCACCCCTCCACTTT
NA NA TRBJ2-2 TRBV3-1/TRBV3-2 CASNRVTGELFF TGTGCCAGCAACAGGGTTACCGGGGAGCTGTTTTTT
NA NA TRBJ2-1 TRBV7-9 CASSLWLQARIGFDEQFF TGTGCCAGCAGCTTATGGCTCCAAGCGCGAATCGGCTTCGATGAGCAGTTCTTC
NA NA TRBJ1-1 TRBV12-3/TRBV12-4 CATAGQMNTEAFF TGTGCCACCGCGGGACAAATGAACACTGAAGCTTTCTTT
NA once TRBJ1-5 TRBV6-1 CASSEITSNQPQHF TGTGCCAGCAGTGAGATTACTAGCAATCAGCCCCAGCATTTT
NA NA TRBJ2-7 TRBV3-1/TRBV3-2 CASSASIGNYEQYF TGTGCCAGCAGCGCATCCATCGGCAACTACGAGCAGTACTTC